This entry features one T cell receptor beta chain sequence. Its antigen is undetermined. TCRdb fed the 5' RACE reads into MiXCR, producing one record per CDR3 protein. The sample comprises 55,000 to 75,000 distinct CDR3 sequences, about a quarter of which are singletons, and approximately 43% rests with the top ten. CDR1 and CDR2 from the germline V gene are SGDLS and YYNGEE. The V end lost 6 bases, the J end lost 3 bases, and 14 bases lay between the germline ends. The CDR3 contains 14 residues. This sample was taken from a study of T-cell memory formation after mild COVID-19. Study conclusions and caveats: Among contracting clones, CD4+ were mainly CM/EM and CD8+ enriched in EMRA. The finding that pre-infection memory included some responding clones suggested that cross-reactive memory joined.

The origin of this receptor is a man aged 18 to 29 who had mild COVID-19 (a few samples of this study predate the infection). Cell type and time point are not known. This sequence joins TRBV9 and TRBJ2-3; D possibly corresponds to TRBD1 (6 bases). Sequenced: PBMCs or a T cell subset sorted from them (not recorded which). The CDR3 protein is CASNTATGTDTQYF. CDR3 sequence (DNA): TGTGCCAGCAACACCGCAACAGGGACAGATACGCAGTATTTT.